Listed here are 18 T cell receptor beta chains from one sample, sequenced in a study of blood T cells in healthy people across ages. Together with a sample-barcoded 5' primer, a J-beta primer mix was included in a second PCR lasting roughly 6 to 12 cycles. TCRdb redid the calling of the 5' RACE reads with MiXCR, one entry per CDR3 protein. The table includes 1.5 million to 2 million distinct CDR3 sequences, just under 50% detected once. Sequenced sample: blood. The source of these receptors is a woman between 40 and 55 years old in good health.

The V gene is TRBV24-1, the J gene TRBJ2-5, with D maybe TRBD1 (6 bases). The J call may be faulty, since TRBJ2-7 better matches the DNA end. The CDR3 sequence is 16 residues long. Germline lookup yields CDR1 KGHDR and CDR2 SFDVKD. The chain's CDR3 is CATSENRDKQSCEQYF. The CDR3 region has the DNA TGTGCCACCAGTGAAAACCGGGACAAGCAAAGTTGCGAGCAGTACTTC.

This clonotype has just one count. V usage is TRBV13 and J usage is TRBJ1-2; tentatively, D is TRBD1 (5 bases). Trimming cost V 5 bases and J 0 bases, with 22 bases left between them. This CDR3 is 18 amino acids long. Germline-derived CDR1 and CDR2 are PRHDT and FYEKMQ (reference sequence). The CDR3 nucleotides are TGTGCCAGCAGCCCGGGGCATATCGGCAGCACAACTAACTATGGCTACACCTTC. It is translated as CASSPGHIGSTTNYGYTF. Full variable domain (remainder filled in from reference TRBV13 and TRBJ1-2): AAGVIQSPRHLIKEKRETATLKCYPIPRHDTVYWYQQGPGQDPQFLISFYEKMQSDKGSIPDRFSAQQFSDYHSELNMSSLELGDSALYFCASSPGHIGSTTNYGYTFGSGTRLTVV.

The rearrangement links TRBV3-1 to TRBJ1-2, with D maybe TRBD1 (5 bases). Germline CDR1 is LGHDT and CDR2 is YNNKEL (reference sequence). The CDR3 has 14 residues. Trimming removed 6 bases from V and 8 bases from J, with 19 bases in between. CDR3 DNA sequence: TGTGCCAGCAGGCTACAGACCGACGGGGGAGGCTACACCTTC. It specifies CASRLQTDGGGYTF. Variable domain in full (rest from reference TRBV3-1 and TRBJ1-2): DTAVSQTPKYLVTQMGNDKSIKCEQNLGHDTMYWYKQDSKKFLKIMFSYNNKELIINETVPNRFSPKSPDKAHLNLHINSLELGDSAVYFCASRLQTDGGGYTFGSGTRLTVV.

V gene TRBV12-3 or TRBV12-4 combines with J gene TRBJ1-4, with D tentatively TRBD1 (6 bases). Trimming shortened V by 3 bases and J by 7 bases, and 12 bases separated the two germline ends. The CDR3 consists of 14 residues. The CDR3 DNA reads TGTGCCAGCAGTTTGCGGGGGCGGATTGAAAAACTGTTTTTT. Translation: CASSLRGRIEKLFF.

This clonotype has more than one count but fewer than ten. This chain links TRBV6-2 or TRBV6-3 with TRBJ2-1; 12 nucleotides agree with TRBD2. With 7 bases clipped from V and 9 bases from J, the junction kept 7 bases outside the gene matches. The germline V gene has CDR1 MNHEY and CDR2 SVGEGT. The CDR3 extends over 14 amino acids. This chain's CDR3 is CASTIELAGGEQFF. CDR3 DNA: TGTGCCAGCACCATCGAACTAGCGGGGGGTGAGCAGTTCTTC.

V usage is TRBV6-5 and J usage is TRBJ2-1, with 7 bases identical to TRBD1. With 5 bases clipped from V and 8 bases from J, the junction kept 12 bases outside the gene matches. The CDR3 sequence is 15 residues long. CDR1 is MNHEY and CDR2 is SVGAGI in the germline V gene. CDR3 sequence: CASSGPGQRIYEQFF. The CDR3 region has the DNA TGTGCCAGCAGTGGGCCGGGACAGCGGATCTATGAGCAGTTCTTC.

This clonotype was detected only a few times. The chain uses TRBV7-9 and TRBJ2-5; possibly TRBD1 for D (5 bases). V was shortened by 5 bases and J by 4 bases, with 17 bases between the two germline ends. CDR1 SEHNR and CDR2 FQNEAQ come from the germline V gene (reference sequence). The CDR3 totals 15 residues. The CDR3, as DNA: TGTGCCAGCAGCCCGCTCACCGGGCAGGGAGAGACCCAGTACTTC. Translation gives CASSPLTGQGETQYF.

This clonotype has a single count. This chain connects TRBV2 to TRBJ1-5; possibly TRBD1 for D (5 bases). V was clipped by 8 bases and J by 4 bases, with 12 bases between them. This CDR3 has 13 residues. Germline CDR1 SNHLY, CDR2 FYNNEI. The CDR3 loop reads CASRGGPNQPQHF. CDR3 coding DNA: TGTGCCAGCCGGGGGGGTCCTAATCAGCCCCAGCATTTT.

The chain combines TRBV2 with TRBJ2-7; D not certain. This CDR3 region has 14 residues. V was cut by 5 bases and J by 4 bases, with 15 bases left in between. Germline loops: CDR1 SNHLY, CDR2 FYNNEI. The CDR3 protein is CASSISPMSYEQYF. In nucleotides, the CDR3 is TGTGCCAGCAGTATCTCCCCGATGTCTTACGAGCAGTACTTC.

The chain has TRBV6-5 and TRBJ2-3; 8 nucleotides match TRBD2. Per germline, CDR1 MNHEY and CDR2 SVGAGI. V shed 5 bases, J shed 4 bases, and the junction held 5 bases outside the gene matches. The CDR3 is 14 amino acids. This CDR3 is CASSPGGPADTQYF. The CDR3 nucleotides are TGTGCCAGCAGTCCGGGGGGGCCTGCAGATACGCAGTATTTT.

This clonotype was picked up a small number of times. The chain couples TRBV5-1 to TRBJ1-2; weak D call: TRBD1 (6 bases). The CDR3 has 14 amino acids. Looked up from germline, CDR1 is SGHRS and CDR2 is YFSETQ. The germline V and J ends were trimmed by 3 bases and 8 bases, with 17 bases remaining between them. Written as DNA, the CDR3 is TGCGCCAGCAGCTCGGCCCCCACAGGGAAAGGCTACACCTTC. Protein: CASSSAPTGKGYTF. The full variable domain, in which reference TRBV5-1 and TRBJ1-2 provide the parts outside the CDR3, is KAGVTQTPRYLIKTRGQQVTLSCSPISGHRSVSWYQQTPGQGLQFLFEYFSETQRNKGNFPGRFSGRQFSNSRSEMNVSTLELGDSALYLCASSSAPTGKGYTFGSGTRLTVV.

The chain joins TRBV29-1 to TRBJ2-7; D gene ambiguous. TRBJ2-5 explains the end of the DNA better; the J call may be wrong. Germline values: CDR1 SQVTM, CDR2 ANQGSEA. CDR3 length: 11 residues. This CDR3 is CSTYFVETQYF. The CDR3 DNA follows: TGCAGCACTTATTTTGTAGAGACCCAGTACTTC.

The rearrangement uses TRBV11-2 and TRBJ2-3, with TRBD1 identical over 8 bases. V was pared by 4 bases and J by 6 bases, with 6 bases of the junction left unmatched. CDR3 size: 14 residues. Germline-derived CDR1 and CDR2 are SGHAT and FQNNGV. CDR3 nucleotides: TGTGCCAGCAGCTGGACAGGGTGGTCCGATACGCAGTATTTT. It translates to CASSWTGWSDTQYF.

The genes are TRBV28 and TRBJ2-1; no reliable D call. Per the germline V gene, CDR1 is MDHEN and CDR2 is SYDVKM. This CDR3 has 13 residues. V was trimmed by 4 bases and J by 6 bases, leaving 10 bases between them. The CDR3 sequence is CASSSPFRNEQFF. The CDR3 nucleotides read TGTGCCAGCAGTTCTCCCTTTCGCAATGAGCAGTTCTTC. Variable domain in full (rest from reference TRBV28 and TRBJ2-1): DVKVTQSSRYLVKRTGEKVFLECVQDMDHENMFWYRQDPGLGLRLIYFSYDVKMKEKGDIPEGYSVSREKKERFSLILESASTNQTSMYLCASSSPFRNEQFFGPGTRLTVL.

The chain has TRBV27 and TRBJ1-2; possible D gene TRBD1, 6 bases. V was shortened by 10 bases and J by 3 bases, with 18 bases between the two germline ends. This CDR3 contains 14 residues. Germline values: CDR1 MNHEY, CDR2 SMNVEV (reference sequence). This CDR3 reads CANKARGTHYGYTF. In nucleotides, the CDR3 is TGTGCCAACAAGGCGAGGGGGACCCACTATGGCTACACCTTC.

This clonotype was seen a few times. The V gene is TRBV9, the J gene TRBJ1-4; D not resolved. Germline V lookup: CDR1 SGDLS, CDR2 YYNGEE. The CDR3 length is 14 residues. Deletions cut 4 bases from V and 5 bases from J, with 12 bases between. CDR3 residues: CASSLGGRNEKLFF. CDR3 DNA: TGTGCCAGCAGCTTAGGAGGCAGAAATGAAAAACTGTTTTTT.

This CDR3 reads CASFPGGSYGYTF. The CDR3 DNA reads as TGTGCCAGCTTCCCCGGGGGGAGCTATGGCTACACCTTC. The V call is TRBV18, the J call TRBJ1-2; D is possibly TRBD1 (5 bases). Germline CDR1 is KGHSH and CDR2 is LQKENI. This CDR3 region has 13 residues. V was pared by 7 bases and J by 4 bases, with 13 bases between.

The count of this clonotype is one. V and J are TRBV28 and TRBJ1-2; TRBD1 aligns across 10 bases. Germline trimming cut 5 bases from V and 1 base from J; bases unmatched to any gene: 10. The length of the CDR3 is 17 residues. CDR1 MDHEN and CDR2 SYDVKM come from the germline V gene. CDR3 nucleotide sequence: TGTGCCAGCAGTCCACCCGGGACAGGGGCTCGTAACTATGGCTACACCTTC. It codes for CASSPPGTGARNYGYTF.